The clone carrying this TCR beta chain was observed a single time. This entry belongs to a study of blood T cell repertoires in COVID-19. Study at large: The cDNA or gDNA used as material had been derived from T cells, B-cell-depleted T cells, or PBMCs.

Assay used: immunoSEQ multiplex PCR; TCRdb lists only in-frame clones, some missing. Here the sample spans roughly 67,000 clones, 80% to 95% being singletons. Sequencing used peripheral blood. The source of this sequence is a man in his sixties or seventies with active COVID-19.

The CDR3 is CASSLSELEQFF. The CDR3 DNA is TGTGCCAGCAGCTTATCCGAACTGGAGCAGTTCTTC. V usage is TRBV7-2 and J usage is TRBJ2-1, with unresolved D. Trimming pared 2 bases from V and 10 bases from J, leaving 9 bases between. CDR3 size: 12 residues. Germline CDR1 is SGHTA and CDR2 is FQGNSA.